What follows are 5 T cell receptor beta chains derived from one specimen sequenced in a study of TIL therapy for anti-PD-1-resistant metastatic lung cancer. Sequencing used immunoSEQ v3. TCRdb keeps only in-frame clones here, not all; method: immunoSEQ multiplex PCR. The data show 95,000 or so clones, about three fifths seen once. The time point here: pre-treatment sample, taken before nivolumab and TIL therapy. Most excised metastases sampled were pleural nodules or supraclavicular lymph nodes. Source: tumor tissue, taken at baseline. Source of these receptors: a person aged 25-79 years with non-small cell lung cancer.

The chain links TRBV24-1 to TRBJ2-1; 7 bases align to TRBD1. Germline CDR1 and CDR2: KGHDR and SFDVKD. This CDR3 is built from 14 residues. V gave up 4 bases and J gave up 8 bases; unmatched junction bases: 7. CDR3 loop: CATSDYRGADEQFF. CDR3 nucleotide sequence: TGTGCCACCAGTGACTACAGGGGTGCGGATGAGCAGTTCTTC.

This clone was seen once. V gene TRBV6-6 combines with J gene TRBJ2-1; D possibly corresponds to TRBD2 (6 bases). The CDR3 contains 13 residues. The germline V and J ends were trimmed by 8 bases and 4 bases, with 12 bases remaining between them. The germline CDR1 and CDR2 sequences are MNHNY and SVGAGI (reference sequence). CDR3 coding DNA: TGTGCCAGCGCCCGGGAGCCGTACAATGAGCAGTTCTTC. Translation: CASAREPYNEQFF.

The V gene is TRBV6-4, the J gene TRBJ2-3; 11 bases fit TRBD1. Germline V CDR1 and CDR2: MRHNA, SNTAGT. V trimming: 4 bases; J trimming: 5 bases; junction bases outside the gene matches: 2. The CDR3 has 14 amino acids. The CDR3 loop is CASSAGTGGDTQYF. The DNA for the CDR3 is TGTGCCAGCAGTGCCGGGACAGGGGGAGATACGCAGTATTTT.

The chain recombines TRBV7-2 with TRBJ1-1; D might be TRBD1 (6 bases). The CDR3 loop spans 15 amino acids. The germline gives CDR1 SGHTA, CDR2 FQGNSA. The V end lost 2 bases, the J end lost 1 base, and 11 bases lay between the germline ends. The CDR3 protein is CASSLYQGRNTEAFF. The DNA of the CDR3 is TGTGCCAGCAGCTTATATCAGGGGAGGAACACTGAAGCTTTCTTT.

The CDR3: CASSGVAGGSFNTGELFF. CDR3 nucleotides: TGTGCCAGCAGTGGCGTAGCGGGGGGGTCCTTTAACACCGGGGAGCTGTTTTTT. The chain recombines TRBV25-1 with TRBJ2-2; TRBD2 agrees at 11 bases. The CDR3 spans 18 residues. V lost 4 bases to trimming and J lost 2 bases; unmatched junction nucleotides: 9. The germline V gene encodes CDR1 MGHDK and CDR2 SYGVNS. Full variable domain (remainder filled in from reference TRBV25-1 and TRBJ2-2): EADIYQTPRYLVIGTGKKITLECSQTMGHDKMYWYQQDPGMELHLIHYSYGVNSTEKGDLSSESTVSRIRTEHFPLTLESARPSHTSQYLCASSGVAGGSFNTGELFFGEGSRLTVL.